These T cell receptor beta chains were read from a single sample in a study of long-term antiretroviral therapy in people with HIV. Sequencing was performed with immunoSEQ multiplex PCR; in TCRdb, only in-frame clones are kept and a portion is missing. This sample has fewer than 30,000 clones, with around 88% found just once. Here the sequenced sample was unsorted PBMCs, taken about 4.3 years after starting antiretroviral therapy. Source of these receptors: a man aged 30 to 45 with HIV. Each CDR3 is given with its conserved first and last residue. D genes are given only for firm matches. A clone size is listed for some rows: how often the clone was seen (once, few, many), or a class if it is expanded.

D gene: -; clone size: -; J gene: TRBJ2-1; V gene: TRBV5-6; CDR3 DNA: TGTGCCAGCAGCTTGGGAGTCAATGAGCAGTTCTTC; CDR3 protein: CASSLGVNEQFF
D gene: -; clone size: -; J gene: TRBJ1-2; V gene: TRBV6-5; CDR3 DNA: TGTGCCAGCTCCCGCGTTGTAGGGAGTCGGGGCTACACCTTC; CDR3 protein: CASSRVVGSRGYTF
D gene: TRBD1; clone size: -; J gene: TRBJ2-7; V gene: TRBV6-5; CDR3 DNA: TGTGCCAGCAGTTACCCTGGACAGGGCAGATACGAGCAGTACTTC; CDR3 protein: CASSYPGQGRYEQYF
D gene: -; clone size: -; J gene: TRBJ1-2; V gene: TRBV18; CDR3 DNA: TGTGCCAGCTTAGCGGACCGAGATTCTGGCTACACCTTC; CDR3 protein: CASLADRDSGYTF
D gene: -; clone size: -; J gene: TRBJ1-1; V gene: TRBV29-1; CDR3 DNA: TGCAGCGGCGCGGACGCGAACACTGAAGCTTTCTTT; CDR3 protein: CSGADANTEAFF
D gene: TRBD2; clone size: -; J gene: TRBJ2-7; V gene: TRBV11-2; CDR3 DNA: TGTGCCAGCAGCTTCGGCGGGGGTCAATCCTACGAGCAGTACTTC; CDR3 protein: CASSFGGGQSYEQYF
D gene: -; clone size: -; J gene: TRBJ1-5; V gene: TRBV6-1; CDR3 DNA: TGTGCCAGCAGTGGCCGGGGGGTCAGGAATAGCAATCAGCCCCAGCATTTT; CDR3 protein: CASSGRGVRNSNQPQHF
D gene: TRBD2; clone size: -; J gene: TRBJ2-7; V gene: TRBV11-2; CDR3 DNA: TGTGCCAGCAGCTTAGCTTTGCGGGAGGGCGAGCAGTACTTC; CDR3 protein: CASSLALREGEQYF
D gene: -; clone size: -; J gene: TRBJ1-2; V gene: TRBV6-1; CDR3 DNA: TGTGCCAGCTTTTTCTATGGCTACACCTTC; CDR3 protein: CASFFYGYTF
D gene: -; clone size: once; J gene: TRBJ1-2; V gene: TRBV5-4; CDR3 DNA: TGTGCCAGCAGCTTGAGGATCAACATGGGTTACACCTTC; CDR3 protein: CASSLRINMGYTF
D gene: -; clone size: -; J gene: TRBJ1-1; V gene: TRBV7-2; CDR3 DNA: TGTGCCAGCAGCTCTGCGCAGGGCCGAGCTTTCTTT; CDR3 protein: CASSSAQGRAFF
D gene: -; clone size: -; J gene: TRBJ1-2; V gene: TRBV27; CDR3 DNA: TGTGCCAGCAGTTTCACAGGGCCAGCTAACTATGGCTACACCTTC; CDR3 protein: CASSFTGPANYGYTF
D gene: -; clone size: -; J gene: TRBJ2-2; V gene: TRBV7-9; CDR3 DNA: TGTGCCAGCAGCCCTGCCCTAGCACCGAACACCGGGGAGCTGTTTTTT; CDR3 protein: CASSPALAPNTGELFF
D gene: -; clone size: -; J gene: TRBJ2-2; V gene: TRBV5-1; CDR3 DNA: TGCGCCAGCAGCCCAACAGGGTCTCGTACCGGGGAGCTGTTTTTT; CDR3 protein: CASSPTGSRTGELFF
D gene: -; clone size: -; J gene: TRBJ1-2; V gene: TRBV14; CDR3 DNA: TGTGCCAGCAGCCAAGGACAAAGCTATGGCTACACCTTC; CDR3 protein: CASSQGQSYGYTF
D gene: -; clone size: -; J gene: TRBJ1-1; V gene: TRBV29-1; CDR3 DNA: TGCAGCGTTGAAGATCGTATGGGGATACGAGCTTTCTTT; CDR3 protein: CSVEDRMGIRAFF
D gene: TRBD1; clone size: -; J gene: TRBJ2-3; V gene: TRBV6-4; CDR3 DNA: TGTGCCAGCAGCGGGACAGAATCAAGCACAGATACGCAGTATTTT; CDR3 protein: CASSGTESSTDTQYF
D gene: -; clone size: -; J gene: TRBJ2-5; V gene: TRBV4-3; CDR3 DNA: TGCGCCAGCAGCCCAGACCGCGGAGAGACCCAGTACTTC; CDR3 protein: CASSPDRGETQYF
D gene: -; clone size: -; J gene: TRBJ2-6; V gene: TRBV28; CDR3 DNA: TGTGCCAGCAGTGTCAGTGTGACACAAAGTCGGGCCAACGTCCTGACTTTC; CDR3 protein: CASSVSVTQSRANVLTF
D gene: -; clone size: -; J gene: TRBJ1-5; V gene: TRBV6-1; CDR3 DNA: TGTGCCAGCGTTAGTGCATCGGGGAGTCAGCCCCAGCATTTT; CDR3 protein: CASVSASGSQPQHF
D gene: -; clone size: -; J gene: TRBJ2-1; V gene: TRBV6-5; CDR3 DNA: TGTGCCAGCAGCCCCGGACTCTCCTACAATGAGCAGTTCTTC; CDR3 protein: CASSPGLSYNEQFF
D gene: -; clone size: -; J gene: TRBJ2-5; V gene: TRBV7-3; CDR3 DNA: TGTGCCAGCAGCTTAACCCCCGGCCCGGGTGAGACCCAGTACTTC; CDR3 protein: CASSLTPGPGETQYF
D gene: -; clone size: -; J gene: TRBJ2-1; V gene: TRBV7-3; CDR3 DNA: TGTGCCAGCAGCTTTTTCAGGGGGGGGTACAGGAATGAGCAGTTCTTC; CDR3 protein: CASSFFRGGYRNEQFF
D gene: -; clone size: -; J gene: TRBJ1-5; V gene: TRBV19; CDR3 DNA: TGTGCCAGTAGTATTCGAGGGAACAATCAGCCCCAGCATTTT; CDR3 protein: CASSIRGNNQPQHF
D gene: -; clone size: -; J gene: TRBJ2-6; V gene: TRBV21-1; CDR3 DNA: TGTGCCAGCAGCCCGCGGGACCCCTCTGGGGCCAACGTCCTGACTTTC; CDR3 protein: CASSPRDPSGANVLTF
D gene: -; clone size: once; J gene: TRBJ2-7; V gene: TRBV5-6; CDR3 DNA: TGTGCCAGCAGGTCACTAGGGGCCTACGAGCAGTACTTC; CDR3 protein: CASRSLGAYEQYF
D gene: TRBD2; clone size: -; J gene: TRBJ2-7; V gene: TRBV6-4; CDR3 DNA: TGTGCCAGCACCAGCGGGGGCTCCTCCTACGAGCAGTACTTC; CDR3 protein: CASTSGGSSYEQYF
D gene: TRBD2; clone size: -; J gene: TRBJ2-1; V gene: TRBV5-4; CDR3 DNA: TGTGCCAGCAGCTTGATAGCGGGGGACAATGAGCAGTTCTTC; CDR3 protein: CASSLIAGDNEQFF
D gene: -; clone size: -; J gene: TRBJ1-3; V gene: TRBV15; CDR3 DNA: TGTGCCACCAGCAGAGACCCGACCGGCTCTGGAAACACCATATATTTT; CDR3 protein: CATSRDPTGSGNTIYF
D gene: -; clone size: few; J gene: TRBJ2-7; V gene: TRBV29-1; CDR3 DNA: TGCAGCGTTGAAGACGGCGGAAGCTCCTACGAGCAGTACTTC; CDR3 protein: CSVEDGGSSYEQYF
D gene: TRBD1; clone size: -; J gene: TRBJ2-7; V gene: TRBV5-6; CDR3 DNA: TGTGCCAGCAGCACAGGGGCGTTTGGGGGTAGGACCTACGAGCAGTACTTC; CDR3 protein: CASSTGAFGGRTYEQYF
D gene: TRBD1; clone size: -; J gene: TRBJ2-7; V gene: TRBV6-1; CDR3 DNA: TGTGCCAGCACCTTGGACAGGGGGCTTCACGAGCAGTACTTC; CDR3 protein: CASTLDRGLHEQYF